The clone carrying this T cell receptor (beta chain) was seen repeatedly, ten times or more. What it binds is not known. This sample is drawn from a study of human T cells and chemical hapten exposure. Study details: Application of 0.01% DPC to the upper back was done by patch test, with a reading at 6 days. Study-level results: TCRs whose frequency exceeded 1 in 1000 remained the same following DPC sensitization.

TCRdb independently ran MiXCR on the RACE reads; one entry per CDR3 protein. The repertoire includes under 75,000 distinct CDR3 sequences, around 10% of them detected once, and approximately 1.5% sits in the top ten. In germline, CDR1 is SGHKS, CDR2 YYEKEE (reference sequence). The CDR3 consists of 14 residues. V was clipped by 3 bases and J by 7 bases, with 13 bases between them. This sample's time point: patch test 3, about 24 weeks after DPC sensitization. The treatment: therapeutic diphenylcyclopropenone sensitization with weekly scalp DPC. Participating donors were patients with alopecia, aged 18 to 70 years, considered appropriate candidates for DPC.

The chain couples TRBV5-5 to TRBJ1-4; D gene ambiguous. This TCR was recovered from a woman aged 50 to 60 with alopecia areata. Some clones in this sample may be carry-over from other donors' samples. The sequencing used whole blood, collected in connection with sensitization to the hapten diphenylcyclopropenone (DPC). The CDR3 DNA reads TGTGCCAGCAGCTCTCGAGGAGGTAGTGAAAAACTGTTTTTT. Protein product: CASSSRGGSEKLFF.